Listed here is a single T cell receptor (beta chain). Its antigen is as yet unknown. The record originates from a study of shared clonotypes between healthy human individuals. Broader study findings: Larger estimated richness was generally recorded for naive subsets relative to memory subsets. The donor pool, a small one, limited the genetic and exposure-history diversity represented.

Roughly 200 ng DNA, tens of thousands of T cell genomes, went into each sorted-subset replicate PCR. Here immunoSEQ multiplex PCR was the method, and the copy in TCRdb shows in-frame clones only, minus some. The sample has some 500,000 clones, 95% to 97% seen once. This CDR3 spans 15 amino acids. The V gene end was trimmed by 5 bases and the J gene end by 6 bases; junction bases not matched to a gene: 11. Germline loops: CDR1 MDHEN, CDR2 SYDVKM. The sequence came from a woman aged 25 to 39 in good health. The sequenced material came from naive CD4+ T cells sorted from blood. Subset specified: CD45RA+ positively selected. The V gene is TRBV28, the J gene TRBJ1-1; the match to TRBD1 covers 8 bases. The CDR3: CASSTRSQGAAEAFF. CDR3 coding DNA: TGTGCCAGCAGTACTAGATCCCAGGGGGCCGCTGAAGCTTTCTTT.